These 32 T cell receptor beta chains were sequenced from one sample in a study of blood T cell repertoires in COVID-19 (dated by TCRdb to the early 2020s). Library method: the immunoSEQ multiplex PCR assay. This is the immuneACCESS table as TCRdb keeps it, with only in-frame sequences that have V and J called. A part of the clones is gone; compared with another copy, unresolved V genes explain less than half, and the rest is unexplained. The sample data list about 400,000 clones, and about 87% of these were observed just once. Of the sample, approximately 9.3% is held by the ten largest clones. The sequenced sample consisted of PBMCs or T cells enriched from blood (not recorded which). These receptors all stem from a woman aged 50 to 60 who had recovered from COVID-19.

V is TRBV10-1 and J is TRBJ2-1; D is perhaps TRBD1 (5 bases). This CDR3 region has 12 residues. V was shortened by 7 bases and J by 11 bases, with 15 bases between the two germline ends. CDR1 is WNHNN, CDR2 SYGVQD, per germline (reference sequence). This chain's CDR3 is CASIGAPLKQFF. The CDR3 DNA sequence: TGCGCCAGCATAGGGGCCCCATTAAAGCAGTTCTTC.

V is TRBV30 and J is TRBJ2-5, with a weak D call TRBD1 (6 bases). The CDR3 spans 15 residues. Germline lookup yields CDR1 GTSNPN and CDR2 SVGIG (reference sequence). V dropped 4 bases and J dropped 5 bases, with 20 bases sitting between them. DNA for the CDR3: TGTGCCTGGAACCGGGACACCCTAAAGCAGGAGACCCAGTACTTC. Residues: CAWNRDTLKQETQYF.

This clone was seen more than once but under ten times. Other DNA sequences in this sample translate to the same CDR3. The rearrangement uses TRBV5-6 and TRBJ2-5; D is ambiguous. The ends were cut back, 0 bases at V and 6 bases at J, with 6 bases in the middle. The length of the CDR3 is 12 residues. Germline V CDR1 and CDR2: SGHDT, YYEEEE. The CDR3 spells CASSLVAKTQYF. The CDR3, as DNA: TGTGCCAGCAGCTTGGTTGCTAAGACCCAGTACTTC.

This chain connects TRBV19 to TRBJ1-1, with TRBD1 matching 7 bases. J gave up 0 bases and V 4 bases, and 8 bases lay outside the gene matches. The CDR3 totals 16 residues. Germline CDR1 LNHDA, CDR2 SQIVND (reference sequence). The CDR3 DNA reads as TGTGCCAGTAGTACATACAGGGGTGGAGTGAACACTGAAGCTTTCTTT. Its translation is CASSTYRGGVNTEAFF.

CDR3 amino acids: CAISESGTGSGEQYF. The CDR3 DNA reads TGTGCCATCAGTGAGTCCGGGACAGGGAGTGGAGAGCAGTACTTC. The chain recombines TRBV10-3 with TRBJ2-7; 9 bases match TRBD1. CDR1 ENHRY and CDR2 SYGVKD come from the germline V gene. CDR3 length: 15 amino acids. The V segment lost 0 bases and the J segment 7 bases; nucleotides outside the gene matches: 7.

The chain carries TRBV5-1 and TRBJ2-6, with D perhaps given as TRBD1 or TRBD2 (6 bases each). Trimming left V 4 bases short and J 5 bases short, with 13 bases between. The germline V gene encodes CDR1 SGHRS and CDR2 YFSETQ. The CDR3 contains 15 residues. CDR3 loop: CASSLEGHRANVLTF. The CDR3 DNA reads as TGCGCCAGCAGCCTGGAGGGACACCGGGCCAACGTCCTGACTTTC.

A word on this clone: At the DNA level, this CDR3 is encoded by other sequences in the same sample as well. The V and J genes are TRBV27 and TRBJ1-6, with 8 bases lining up with TRBD1. The CDR3 runs 17 residues. Germline CDR1 reads MNHEY; CDR2 reads SMNVEV (reference sequence). Losses at the gene ends were 5 bases for V and 1 base for J; bases not matched to a gene: 7. The CDR3 DNA follows: TGTGCCAGCAGTACCGGACAGGGCCTATCCTATAATTCACCCCTCCACTTT. Translation gives CASSTGQGLSYNSPLHF.

This clone appeared a single time. V usage is TRBV7-9 and J usage is TRBJ2-7; D unclear. The germline CDR1 and CDR2 sequences are SEHNR and FQNEAQ (reference sequence). This CDR3 contains 14 residues. Trimming left V 5 bases short and J 2 bases short, with 13 bases between. DNA of the CDR3: TGTGCCAGCAGCCCCTCAGGCCCCGCCTACGAGCAGTACTTC. This sequence encodes CASSPSGPAYEQYF.

This clone has only a few counts. This sequence joins TRBV4-1 and TRBJ2-7; TRBD1 matches 7 bases. The germline V gene has CDR1 MGHRA and CDR2 YSYEKL. Trimming removed 1 base from V and 4 bases from J; junction bases left unmatched: 7. The CDR3 has 15 residues. CDR3 nucleotide sequence: TGCGCCAGCAGCCAAGCCTCGGGACAGCGGTACGAGCAGTACTTC. Encoded protein: CASSQASGQRYEQYF.

This clone was seen a few times. V usage is TRBV10-2 and J usage is TRBJ2-1; 9 nucleotides line up with TRBD1. The V gene's germline CDR1 is WSHSY and CDR2 SAAADI. The CDR3 consists of 14 residues. J gave up 7 bases and V 4 bases, and 5 bases lay outside the gene matches. The CDR3 coding sequence is TGCGCCAGCAGTGCGGACAGGGGTGGGAATGAGCAGTTCTTC. Protein: CASSADRGGNEQFF.

The chain has TRBV7-9 and TRBJ2-3; a possible D gene is TRBD2 (6 bases). The CDR3 extends over 17 amino acids. Trimming pared 5 bases from V and 1 base from J, leaving 19 bases between. CDR1 SEHNR and CDR2 FQNEAQ come from the germline V gene (reference sequence). In DNA, the CDR3 is TGTGCCAGCAGCCGAGCCCTGGGGAGGACCCGCACAGATACGCAGTATTTT. It yields the protein CASSRALGRTRTDTQYF.

The sample holds one count of this clone. This rearrangement joins TRBV30 to TRBJ1-5; D gene ambiguous. Deletions cut 5 bases from V and 9 bases from J, with 23 bases between. The CDR3 covers 15 residues. Per germline, CDR1 GTSNPN and CDR2 SVGIG (reference sequence). The chain's CDR3 is CAWSNPEVLNGPQHF. The CDR3 DNA sequence: TGTGCCTGGTCCAATCCCGAGGTATTGAATGGGCCCCAGCATTTT.

The J gene is TRBJ1-2, the V gene TRBV29-1, with no clear D. This CDR3 is 13 amino acids long. CDR1 is SQVTM and CDR2 is ANQGSEA in the germline V gene. The V end lost 7 bases, the J end lost 8 bases, and 20 bases lay between the germline ends. The CDR3 loop reads CSAFLGPGEGYTF. The CDR3 DNA reads TGCAGCGCGTTTTTGGGCCCCGGGGAGGGCTACACCTTC.

V usage is TRBV19 and J usage is TRBJ1-1, with D hard to call. Trimming took 4 bases from V and 6 from J, leaving 27 bases between them. Germline V gene data show CDR1 as LNHDA and CDR2 as SQIVND (reference sequence). The CDR3 covers 18 residues. DNA for the CDR3: TGTGCCAGTAGTACGCTAGGATTCGGGCGGGCCCGTGGAGCTGAAGCTTTCTTT. It specifies CASSTLGFGRARGAEAFF.

The chain recombines TRBV7-8 with TRBJ1-6; D gene uncertain. With 2 bases removed from V and 5 bases from J, the gap between germline ends came to 7 bases. The CDR3 has 14 residues. From germline, CDR1 is SGHVS and CDR2 FQNEAQ. The CDR3 protein is CASSLSRNNSPLHF. The CDR3, as DNA: TGTGCCAGCAGCTTATCTAGAAATAATTCACCCCTCCACTTT.

The chain uses TRBV7-8 and TRBJ2-5; 12 nucleotides agree with TRBD2. J was trimmed by 5 bases and V by 5 bases; bases with no gene match: 9. The CDR3 consists of 16 residues. The germline gives CDR1 SGHVS, CDR2 FQNEAQ. The CDR3 DNA sequence: TGTGCCAGCAGCCCAACTAGCGGGGGGTTTCAGGAGACCCAGTACTTC. It yields the protein CASSPTSGGFQETQYF.

This chain joins TRBV2 and TRBJ1-2, with 9 positions matching TRBD1. The CDR3 has 15 amino acids. CDR1 and CDR2 from the germline V gene are SNHLY and FYNNEI. The J segment lost 2 bases and the V segment lost 7 bases, leaving 8 bases of the junction unmatched. CDR3 sequence: CASTTRGQGNYGYTF. For the CDR3, the DNA is TGTGCCAGCACTACCCGGGGACAGGGAAACTATGGCTACACCTTC.

V gene TRBV15 combines with J gene TRBJ1-2; no clear D. Germline CDR1 LNHNV, CDR2 YYDKDF (reference sequence). This CDR3 is built from 14 residues. V lost 0 bases to trimming and J lost 3 bases, with 8 bases between them. The CDR3 DNA sequence: TGTGCCACCAGCAGAGATCGGGGTGACTATGGCTACACCTTC. This sequence encodes CATSRDRGDYGYTF.

The genes are TRBV19 and TRBJ1-1; no clear D. The CDR3 is 16 amino acids. Germline CDR1 and CDR2: LNHDA and SQIVND (reference sequence). With 1 base removed from V and 3 bases from J, the gap between germline ends came to 15 bases. CDR3 DNA sequence: TGTGCCAGTAGTATAGCGGGCCTATCCGGGGACACTGAAGCTTTCTTT. It is translated as CASSIAGLSGDTEAFF. Full variable domain (missing parts from reference TRBV19 and TRBJ1-1): DGGITQSPKYLFRKEGQNVTLSCEQNLNHDAMYWYRQDPGQGLRLIYYSQIVNDFQKGDIAEGYSVSREKKESFPLTVTSAQKNPTAFYLCASSIAGLSGDTEAFFGQGTRLTVV.

J is TRBJ1-2 and V is TRBV2; the D is unclear. The V and J ends lost 3 bases and 5 bases respectively, with 7 bases between them. This CDR3 comprises 12 residues. The germline V gene has CDR1 SNHLY and CDR2 FYNNEI. The CDR3 DNA follows: TGTGCCAGCAGTGAGGCCTTTTATGGCTACACCTTC. Its protein is CASSEAFYGYTF.

This rearrangement joins TRBV11-2 to TRBJ1-1, with TRBD1 as a possible D gene (5 bases). Trimming cost V 5 bases and J 4 bases, with 14 bases left between them. Germline loops: CDR1 SGHAT, CDR2 FQNNGV. This CDR3 has 14 amino acids. CDR3 DNA: TGTGCCAGCAGCCAATTCAGGGATCCCACTGAAGCTTTCTTT. Protein product: CASSQFRDPTEAFF.

This clone was seen more than once but under ten times. For the CDR3, the DNA is TGTGCCAGCGAGGGGGTGGCTGGAAACACCATATATTTT. Translation gives CASEGVAGNTIYF. This chain connects TRBV21-1 to TRBJ1-3; the table's D call, TRBD1, has no DNA check behind it. TRBV21-1 is a recognized pseudogene. This CDR3 has 13 amino acids.

The chain uses TRBV11-3 and TRBJ1-6; a possible D gene is TRBD1 (5 bases). The CDR3 spans 15 residues. The germline V gene has CDR1 SGHNT and CDR2 YENEEA. V lost 8 bases and J 7 bases, leaving 18 bases between the germline ends. In nucleotides, the CDR3 is TGTGCCAGCCGGCTCGCAGGGTGGACGAATTCACCCCTCCACTTT. This gives the protein CASRLAGWTNSPLHF.

This chain links TRBV5-1 with TRBJ1-4; D is perhaps TRBD1 (6 bases). Trimming removed 4 bases from V and 7 bases from J, with 14 bases in between. This CDR3 contains 14 residues. The germline V gene has CDR1 SGHRS and CDR2 YFSETQ. In DNA form, the CDR3 reads TGCGCCAGCAGCGTAAACGGACAGTTTGAAAAACTGTTTTTT. Its translation: CASSVNGQFEKLFF.

V is TRBV4-3 and J is TRBJ1-1; perhaps TRBD1 as D (6 bases). Germline CDR1 reads LGHNA; CDR2 reads YSLEER. Trimming removed 1 base from V and 1 base from J, with 7 bases in between. The CDR3 is made up of 14 amino acids. Written as DNA, the CDR3 is TGCGCCAGCAGCCAAGCGGACAGGAACACTGAAGCTTTCTTT. Translated: CASSQADRNTEAFF.

The genes are TRBV13 and TRBJ1-4; tentatively, D is TRBD1 (6 bases). This CDR3 spans 15 amino acids. Per germline, CDR1 PRHDT and CDR2 FYEKMQ (reference sequence). Trimming shortened V by 5 bases and J by 0 bases, and 10 bases separated the two germline ends. The CDR3 sequence is CASSTRGATNEKLFF. CDR3 bases: TGTGCCAGCAGCACCAGGGGCGCAACTAATGAAAAACTGTTTTTT.

This clone was recorded once. The rearrangement links TRBV6-5 to TRBJ1-2, with 8 nucleotides matching TRBD1. With V trimmed by 10 bases and J by 6 bases, 16 bases remained unmatched. The CDR3 is made up of 15 amino acids. In germline, CDR1 is MNHEY, CDR2 SVGAGI. In DNA form, the CDR3 reads TGTGCCACAGGGGGCCGCAGGGGCCGAACTCATGGCTACACCTTC. Amino acids: CATGGRRGRTHGYTF.

The gene calls are TRBV2 and TRBJ2-1; 16 nucleotides agree with TRBD2. With V trimmed by 7 bases and J by 6 bases, 9 bases remained unmatched. Germline values: CDR1 SNHLY, CDR2 FYNNEI. The CDR3 loop spans 17 amino acids. DNA for the CDR3: TGTGCCAGCACCTTCGAGGGACTAGCGGGGGGGCGCAATGAGCAGTTCTTC. Its protein product is CASTFEGLAGGRNEQFF.

The rearrangement uses TRBV28 and TRBJ1-2, with D unresolved. The CDR3 length is 12 residues. V dropped 3 bases and J dropped 8 bases, with 10 bases sitting between them. Germline V gives CDR1 MDHEN, CDR2 SYDVKM. CDR3 bases: TGTGCCAGCAGTTTTCCCTCGGGGGGCTACACCTTC. It specifies CASSFPSGGYTF.

The J gene is TRBJ2-1, the V gene TRBV28; D unclear. V was pared by 6 bases and J by 5 bases, with 5 bases between. Germline CDR1 MDHEN, CDR2 SYDVKM. The CDR3 is 11 residues long. The DNA for the CDR3 is TGTGCCAGCAGCATCCACAATGAGCAGTTCTTC. This translates into CASSIHNEQFF. The whole variable domain, remainder taken from reference TRBV28 and TRBJ2-1, is DVKVTQSSRYLVKRTGEKVFLECVQDMDHENMFWYRQDPGLGLRLIYFSYDVKMKEKGDIPEGYSVSREKKERFSLILESASTNQTSMYLCASSIHNEQFFGPGTRLTVL.

The chain couples TRBV25-1 to TRBJ1-2; D gene unclear. From germline, CDR1 is MGHDK and CDR2 SYGVNS. The CDR3 spans 15 residues. Between the trimmed V and J ends, which lost 3 bases and 6 bases, there was a span of 17 bases. The CDR3 region is CASSDTGISRHGYTF. CDR3 nucleotide sequence: TGTGCCAGCAGTGATACGGGGATCTCGAGGCATGGCTACACCTTC.

The chain has TRBV18 and TRBJ1-2; D is perhaps TRBD1 (6 bases). The CDR3 length is 17 residues. The V end was cut by 5 bases, the J end by 0 bases, with 19 bases between. The germline V gene has CDR1 KGHSH and CDR2 LQKENI. In DNA, the CDR3 is TGTGCCAGCTCAGGGGGGGCCGGACAGTCAACTAACTATGGCTACACCTTC. This translates into CASSGGAGQSTNYGYTF.